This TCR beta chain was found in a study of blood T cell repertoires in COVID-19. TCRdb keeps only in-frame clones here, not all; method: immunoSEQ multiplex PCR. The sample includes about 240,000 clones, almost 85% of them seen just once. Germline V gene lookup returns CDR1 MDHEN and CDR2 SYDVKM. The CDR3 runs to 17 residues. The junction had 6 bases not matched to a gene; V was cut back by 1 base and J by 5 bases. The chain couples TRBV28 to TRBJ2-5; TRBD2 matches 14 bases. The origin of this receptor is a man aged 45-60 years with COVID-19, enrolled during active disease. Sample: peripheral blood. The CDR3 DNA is TGTGCCAGCAGTTTATATTCGGGACTAGCGGGGGTGGAGACCCAGTACTTC. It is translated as CASSLYSGLAGVETQYF.